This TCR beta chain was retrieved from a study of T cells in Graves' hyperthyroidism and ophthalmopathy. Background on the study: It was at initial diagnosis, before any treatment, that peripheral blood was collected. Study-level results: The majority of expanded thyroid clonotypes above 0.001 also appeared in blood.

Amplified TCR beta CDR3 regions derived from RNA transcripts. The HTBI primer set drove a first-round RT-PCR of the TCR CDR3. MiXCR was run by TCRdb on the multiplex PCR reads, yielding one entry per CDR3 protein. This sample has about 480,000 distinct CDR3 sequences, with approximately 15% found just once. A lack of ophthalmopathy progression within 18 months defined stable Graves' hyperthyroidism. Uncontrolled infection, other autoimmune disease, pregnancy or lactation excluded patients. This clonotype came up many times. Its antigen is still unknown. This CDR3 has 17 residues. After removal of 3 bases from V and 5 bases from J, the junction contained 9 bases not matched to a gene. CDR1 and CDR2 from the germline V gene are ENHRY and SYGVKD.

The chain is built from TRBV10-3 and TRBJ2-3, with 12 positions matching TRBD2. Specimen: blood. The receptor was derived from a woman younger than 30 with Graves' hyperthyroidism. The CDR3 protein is CAISDLAGGPEGDTQYF. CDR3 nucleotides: TGTGCCATCAGTGACCTAGCGGGAGGGCCAGAGGGAGATACGCAGTATTTT.